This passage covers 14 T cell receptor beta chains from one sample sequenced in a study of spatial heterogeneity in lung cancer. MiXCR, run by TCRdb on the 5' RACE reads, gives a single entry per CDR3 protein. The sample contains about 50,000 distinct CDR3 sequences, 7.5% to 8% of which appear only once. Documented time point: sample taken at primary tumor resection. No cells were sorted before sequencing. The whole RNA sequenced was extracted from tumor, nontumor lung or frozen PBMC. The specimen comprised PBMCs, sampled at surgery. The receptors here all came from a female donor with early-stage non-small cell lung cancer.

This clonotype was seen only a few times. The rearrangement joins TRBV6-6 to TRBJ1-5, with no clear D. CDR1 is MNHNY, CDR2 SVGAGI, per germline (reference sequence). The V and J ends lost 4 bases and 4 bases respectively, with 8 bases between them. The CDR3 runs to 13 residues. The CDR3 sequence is CASSSGWNQPQHF. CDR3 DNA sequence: TGTGCCAGCAGTTCGGGTTGGAATCAGCCCCAGCATTTT.

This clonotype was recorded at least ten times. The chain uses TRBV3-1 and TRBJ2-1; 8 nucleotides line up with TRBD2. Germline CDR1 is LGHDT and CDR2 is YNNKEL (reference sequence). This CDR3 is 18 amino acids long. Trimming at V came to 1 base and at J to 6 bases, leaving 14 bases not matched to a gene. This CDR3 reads CASSQASLRTGGSNEQFF. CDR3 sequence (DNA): TGTGCCAGCAGCCAAGCTTCGTTGAGGACGGGGGGGTCCAATGAGCAGTTCTTC.

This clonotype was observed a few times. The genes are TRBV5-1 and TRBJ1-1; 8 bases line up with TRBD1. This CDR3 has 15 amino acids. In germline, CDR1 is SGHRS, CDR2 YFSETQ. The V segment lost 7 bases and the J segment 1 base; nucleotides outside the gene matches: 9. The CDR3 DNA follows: TGCGCCAGCTCGCCTCGACAGGGGACGAACACTGAAGCTTTCTTT. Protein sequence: CASSPRQGTNTEAFF. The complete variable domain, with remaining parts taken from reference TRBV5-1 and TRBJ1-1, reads KAGVTQTPRYLIKTRGQQVTLSCSPISGHRSVSWYQQTPGQGLQFLFEYFSETQRNKGNFPGRFSGRQFSNSRSEMNVSTLELGDSALYLCASSPRQGTNTEAFFGQGTRLTVV.

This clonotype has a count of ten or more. This chain's CDR3 is CASSEGPRAPFVDNEQFF. The CDR3 DNA reads as TGTGCCAGCAGTGAAGGGCCCAGGGCCCCCTTCGTGGACAATGAGCAGTTCTTC. The chain has TRBV2 and TRBJ2-1, with D perhaps matching TRBD1 (5 bases). The germline gives CDR1 SNHLY, CDR2 FYNNEI. The CDR3 length is 18 residues. Trimming cost V 1 base and J 5 bases, with 21 bases left between them. The whole variable domain, remainder taken from reference TRBV2 and TRBJ2-1, is EPEVTQTPSHQVTQMGQEVILRCVPISNHLYFYWYRQILGQKVEFLVSFYNNEISEKSEIFDDQFSVERPDGSNFTLKIRSTKLEDSAMYFCASSEGPRAPFVDNEQFFGPGTRLTVL.

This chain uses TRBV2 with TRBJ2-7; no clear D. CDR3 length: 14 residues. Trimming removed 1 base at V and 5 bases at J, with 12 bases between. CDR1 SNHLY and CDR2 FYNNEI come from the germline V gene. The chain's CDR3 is CASSEGPGLDEQYF. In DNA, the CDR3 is TGTGCCAGCAGTGAAGGGCCCGGCCTTGACGAGCAGTACTTC.

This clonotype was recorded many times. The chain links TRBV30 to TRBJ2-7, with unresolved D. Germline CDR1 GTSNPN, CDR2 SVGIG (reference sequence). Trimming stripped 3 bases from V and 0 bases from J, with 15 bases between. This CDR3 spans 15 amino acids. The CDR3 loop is CAWSGLGETSYEQYF. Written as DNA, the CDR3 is TGTGCCTGGAGCGGCTTAGGCGAAACCTCCTACGAGCAGTACTTC. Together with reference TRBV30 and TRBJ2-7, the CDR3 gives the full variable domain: SQTIHQWPATLVQPVGSPLSLECTVEGTSNPNLYWYRQAAGRGLQLLFYSVGIGQISSEVPQNLSASRPQDRQFILSSKKLLLSDSGFYLCAWSGLGETSYEQYFGPGTRLTVT.

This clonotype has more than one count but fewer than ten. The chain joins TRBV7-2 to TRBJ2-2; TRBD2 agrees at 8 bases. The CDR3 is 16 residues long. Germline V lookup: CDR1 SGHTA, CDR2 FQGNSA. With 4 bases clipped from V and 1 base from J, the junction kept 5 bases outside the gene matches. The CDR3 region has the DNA TGTGCCAGCAGCTCCCGCGCGGGGGGGAACACCGGGGAGCTGTTTTTT. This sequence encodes CASSSRAGGNTGELFF.

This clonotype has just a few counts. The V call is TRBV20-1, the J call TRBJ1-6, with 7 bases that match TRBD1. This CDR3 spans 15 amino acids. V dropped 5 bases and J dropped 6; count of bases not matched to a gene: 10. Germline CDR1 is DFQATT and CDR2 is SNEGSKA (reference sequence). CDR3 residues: CSALDRLKSNSPLHF. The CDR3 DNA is TGCAGTGCTCTGGACAGGCTAAAGAGTAATTCACCCCTCCACTTT.

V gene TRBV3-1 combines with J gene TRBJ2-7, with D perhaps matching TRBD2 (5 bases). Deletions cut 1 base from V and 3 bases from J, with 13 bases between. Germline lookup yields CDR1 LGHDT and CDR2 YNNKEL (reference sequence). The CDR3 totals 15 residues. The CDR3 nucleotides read TGTGCCAGCAGCCAAGTTTGGGGAGCCGTCTACGAGCAGTACTTC. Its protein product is CASSQVWGAVYEQYF.

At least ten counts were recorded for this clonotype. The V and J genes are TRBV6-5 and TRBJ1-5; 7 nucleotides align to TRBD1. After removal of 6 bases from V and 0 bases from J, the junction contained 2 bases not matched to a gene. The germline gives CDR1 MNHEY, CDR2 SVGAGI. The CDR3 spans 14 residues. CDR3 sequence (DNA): TGTGCCAGCAGACGACAGGGTAGCAATCAGCCCCAGCATTTT. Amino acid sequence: CASRRQGSNQPQHF.

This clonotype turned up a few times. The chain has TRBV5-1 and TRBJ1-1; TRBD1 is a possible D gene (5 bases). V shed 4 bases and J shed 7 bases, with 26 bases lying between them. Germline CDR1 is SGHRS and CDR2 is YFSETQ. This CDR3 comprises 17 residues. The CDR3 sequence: CASSPSSSQGRSNEAFF. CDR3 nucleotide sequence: TGCGCCAGCAGCCCAAGCTCAAGCCAGGGACGAAGCAATGAAGCTTTCTTT.

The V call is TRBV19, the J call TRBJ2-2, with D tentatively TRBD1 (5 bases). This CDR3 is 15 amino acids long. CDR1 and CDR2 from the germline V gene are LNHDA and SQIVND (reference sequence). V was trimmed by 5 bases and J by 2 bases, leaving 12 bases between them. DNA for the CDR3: TGTGCCAGTAGTCAATGGACAAGAAACACCGGGGAGCTGTTTTTT. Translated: CASSQWTRNTGELFF.

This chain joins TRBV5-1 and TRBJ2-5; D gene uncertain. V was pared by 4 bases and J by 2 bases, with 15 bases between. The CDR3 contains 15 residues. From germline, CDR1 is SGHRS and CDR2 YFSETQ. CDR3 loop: CASSPLGNDQETQYF. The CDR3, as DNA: TGCGCCAGCAGCCCCCTGGGGAATGATCAAGAGACCCAGTACTTC.

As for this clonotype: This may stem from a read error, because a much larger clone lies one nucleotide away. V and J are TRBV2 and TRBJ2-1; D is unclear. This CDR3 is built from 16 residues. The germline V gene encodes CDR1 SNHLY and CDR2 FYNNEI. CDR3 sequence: CASSESGSPTYSEQFF. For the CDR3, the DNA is TGTGCCAGCAGTGAATCCGGTTCTCCAACCTACAGTGAGCAGTTCTTC.